One and the same sample provided the 14 T cell receptor beta chains below, sequenced in a study of beta chain features in type 1 diabetes. Points from the study as a whole: Shortening of TCRB CDR3s, moderate but significant, appeared in all four CD4+ subsets of Type 1 diabetes patients.

Their cognate antigens are unknown. As every portion of the isolated RNA was reverse transcribed, the sequencing read expressed TCRB transcripts. TCRdb's table, derived via immunoSEQ multiplex PCR, lists solely in-frame clones and lacks some. The sample lists about 160,000 clones, about 8.1% occurring once. The sequenced sample was central memory CD4+ T cells from blood. The origin of the receptors is a woman under 30 with type 1 diabetes.

V gene TRBV2 combines with J gene TRBJ2-7; possible D gene TRBD2, 5 bases. This CDR3 has 11 amino acids. Looked up from germline, CDR1 is SNHLY and CDR2 is FYNNEI. V lost 3 bases, J lost 5 bases, and 5 bases lay in between. The CDR3 loop is CASSDGDEQYF. DNA for the CDR3: TGTGCCAGCAGTGACGGGGACGAGCAGTACTTC.

This clone was recorded a few times. The chain couples TRBV21-1 to TRBJ2-5; the listed D gene, TRBD2, was not tested against the DNA. TRBV21-1 is noted as a pseudogene. The CDR3 has 13 amino acids. CDR3 nucleotide sequence: TGTGCCAGCAGCATGGACTACCAAGAGACCCAGTACTTC. This gives the protein CASSMDYQETQYF.

The gene calls are TRBV4-2 and TRBJ2-5; 13 nucleotides line up with TRBD2. The CDR3 totals 17 residues. The trim removed 0 bases at V and 3 bases at J, leaving 4 bases unmatched. The germline CDR1 and CDR2 sequences are LGHNA and YNFKEQ. CDR3 in amino acids: CASSQDVLAGGEETQYF. The CDR3 DNA is TGTGCCAGCAGCCAAGATGTACTAGCGGGGGGGGAAGAGACCCAGTACTTC.

CDR3 residues: CASSPPRALGELFF. The CDR3 DNA reads as TGTGCCAGCTCACCTCCGAGAGCGCTCGGGGAGCTGTTTTTT. This sequence joins TRBV18 and TRBJ2-2; D gene unclear. The CDR3 spans 14 residues. From germline, CDR1 is KGHSH and CDR2 LQKENI. The germline V and J ends were trimmed by 3 bases and 7 bases, with 12 bases remaining between them. Complete variable domain (other parts from reference TRBV18 and TRBJ2-2): NAGVMQNPRHLVRRRGQEARLRCSPMKGHSHVYWYRQLPEEGLKFMVYLQKENIIDESGMPKERFSAEFPKEGPSILRIQQVVRGDSAAYFCASSPPRALGELFFGEGSRLTVL.

This chain uses TRBV9 with TRBJ1-1, with 11 bases aligning to TRBD1. Trimming at V came to 4 bases and at J to 11 bases, leaving 13 bases not matched to a gene. The CDR3 spans 15 residues. From germline, CDR1 is SGDLS and CDR2 YYNGEE. CDR3 residues: CASSPKTSGTGGAFF. DNA of the CDR3: TGTGCCAGCAGCCCGAAAACTTCCGGGACAGGGGGGGCTTTCTTT.

V and J are TRBV4-3 and TRBJ2-5, with 7 bases matching TRBD2. Losses at the gene ends were 5 bases for V and 5 bases for J; bases not matched to a gene: 5. The CDR3 totals 13 residues. In germline, CDR1 is LGHNA, CDR2 YSLEER. The CDR3, as DNA: TGCGCCAGCAGCGGCAACGGGGGGGAGACCCAGTACTTC. As protein: CASSGNGGETQYF.

For the CDR3, the DNA is TGCGCCAGCAGCTTGGCGAACGGTCAGCCCCAGCATTTT. Its translation is CASSLANGQPQHF. This chain joins TRBV5-1 and TRBJ1-5, with no clear D. The V gene lost 0 bases and the J gene lost 6 bases, with 7 bases spanning the gap. From germline, CDR1 is SGHRS and CDR2 YFSETQ. The CDR3 loop spans 13 amino acids.

This clone has ten or more counts. This chain uses TRBV28 with TRBJ2-2; D remains ambiguous. Germline V gene data show CDR1 as MDHEN and CDR2 as SYDVKM. Trimming removed 0 bases at V and 7 bases at J, with 9 bases between. This CDR3 contains 14 residues. DNA for the CDR3: TGTGCCAGCAGTTTATGGCAGGCCGGCGGGGAGCTGTTTTTT. This encodes CASSLWQAGGELFF.

This clone showed up just a few times. V and J are TRBV19 and TRBJ2-2, with 7 bases fitting TRBD2. The CDR3 is 16 amino acids. V lost 2 bases and J lost 7; bases outside the gene matches: 10. Germline V lookup: CDR1 LNHDA, CDR2 SQIVND (reference sequence). CDR3 bases: TGTGCCAGTAGTATACGGAGGGAGGGCCTCGGCGGGGAGCTGTTTTTT. Protein: CASSIRREGLGGELFF. The whole variable domain, filled in from reference TRBV19 and TRBJ2-2, reads DGGITQSPKYLFRKEGQNVTLSCEQNLNHDAMYWYRQDPGQGLRLIYYSQIVNDFQKGDIAEGYSVSREKKESFPLTVTSAQKNPTAFYLCASSIRREGLGGELFFGEGSRLTVL.

This clone was recorded a few times. This sequence joins TRBV9 and TRBJ2-7; a possible D gene is TRBD2 (6 bases). V was clipped by 3 bases and J by 12 bases, with 16 bases between them. Germline V lookup: CDR1 SGDLS, CDR2 YYNGEE. The CDR3 totals 12 residues. CDR3 coding DNA: TGTGCCAGCAGCGATAGCGGACTCGGGCTGTACTTC. It encodes CASSDSGLGLYF.

J is TRBJ2-7 and V is TRBV27; TRBD2 agrees at 9 bases. The germline CDR1 and CDR2 sequences are MNHEY and SMNVEV (reference sequence). The CDR3 has 15 residues. After removal of 0 bases from V and 4 bases from J, the junction contained 4 bases not matched to a gene. The CDR3 loop is CASSLSASGNYEQYF. CDR3 DNA sequence: TGTGCCAGCAGTTTATCAGCTAGCGGGAATTACGAGCAGTACTTC.

The rearrangement joins TRBV14 to TRBJ2-7; 11 nucleotides align to TRBD1. V gave up 2 bases and J gave up 4 bases; unmatched junction bases: 7. This CDR3 contains 16 residues. Per the germline V gene, CDR1 is SGHDN and CDR2 is FVKESK. CDR3 sequence (DNA): TGTGCCAGCAGCCAAACCTGGACAGGGGGCATTTACGAGCAGTACTTC. Encoded protein: CASSQTWTGGIYEQYF.

The chain links TRBV5-6 to TRBJ2-1; the D gene is possibly TRBD2 (5 bases). Trimming cost V 1 base and J 1 base, with 18 bases left between them. Germline CDR1 and CDR2: SGHDT and YYEEEE. This CDR3 has 18 amino acids. The CDR3 DNA follows: TGTGCCAGCAGCTTGACCTATTCTAGCACTTTGTCCTACAATGAGCAGTTCTTC. The encoded protein is CASSLTYSSTLSYNEQFF.

As concerns this clone: The same CDR3 also results from other DNA sequences found in this sample. The chain employs TRBV6-6 and TRBJ2-3, with no clear D. The germline V and J ends were trimmed by 5 bases and 2 bases, with 2 bases remaining between them. This CDR3 contains 11 residues. CDR1 and CDR2 (germline): MNHNY, SVGAGI (reference sequence). The CDR3 sequence: CASSLTDTQYF. The CDR3 DNA follows: TGTGCCAGCAGTCTCACAGATACGCAGTATTTT.